The 16 T cell receptor beta chains given below trace back to one sample, sequenced in a study of blood T cell repertoires in COVID-19. Using immunoSEQ multiplex PCR, the repertoire was profiled, and TCRdb retains in-frame clones only, with some absent. The sample yields 56,000 or so clones, 85% seen once. The source material was peripheral blood. The receptors derive from a human donor in a cohort sampled during active COVID-19.

This chain joins TRBV5-5 and TRBJ2-5; 12 bases match TRBD1. Germline V lookup: CDR1 SGHKS, CDR2 YYEKEE (reference sequence). J gave up 5 bases and V 3 bases, and 14 bases lay outside the gene matches. CDR3 length equals 18 residues. The CDR3 protein is CASSYPPPGQGAGETQYF. The CDR3 bases are TGTGCCAGCAGCTATCCTCCTCCGGGACAGGGGGCTGGGGAGACCCAGTACTTC.

The chain is built from TRBV27 and TRBJ2-7; possible D gene TRBD2, 6 bases. Germline values: CDR1 MNHEY, CDR2 SMNVEV (reference sequence). This CDR3 has 19 residues. The V and J ends lost 0 bases and 2 bases respectively, with 23 bases between them. As DNA, the CDR3 is TGTGCCAGCAGTTTATCGGAGGTTACGGCGGCGGGACGAACCTACGAGCAGTACTTC. It translates to CASSLSEVTAAGRTYEQYF.

V and J are TRBV15 and TRBJ2-6; 7 bases are shared with TRBD1. Looked up from germline, CDR1 is LNHNV and CDR2 is YYDKDF (reference sequence). The V segment lost 3 bases and the J segment 3 bases; nucleotides outside the gene matches: 5. This CDR3 spans 16 amino acids. The CDR3 reads CATSSGQDSGANVLTF. CDR3 in DNA: TGTGCCACCAGCAGTGGACAGGACAGTGGGGCCAACGTCCTGACTTTC.

V and J are TRBV19 and TRBJ2-3; 12 positions match TRBD2. The CDR3 covers 13 residues. V shed 7 bases and J 6 bases; nucleotides not matched to a gene: 2. Looked up from germline, CDR1 is LNHDA and CDR2 is SQIVND (reference sequence). The CDR3 sequence: CASTTSGSDTQYF. The DNA of the CDR3 is TGTGCCAGTACGACTAGCGGGAGTGATACGCAGTATTTT.

This chain connects TRBV4-1 to TRBJ1-2; 7 bases match TRBD1. Unmatched junction bases numbered 6, after V lost 5 bases and J lost 0 bases. Germline lookup yields CDR1 MGHRA and CDR2 YSYEKL. This CDR3 spans 15 amino acids. CDR3: CASSKGQAANYGYTF. The CDR3 bases are TGCGCCAGCAGCAAAGGACAGGCAGCTAACTATGGCTACACCTTC.

This clone was seen only once. The rearrangement joins TRBV5-5 to TRBJ2-5; the match to TRBD2 covers 13 bases. The germline V gene encodes CDR1 SGHKS and CDR2 YYEKEE (reference sequence). V shed 4 bases, J shed 1 base, and the junction held 10 bases outside the gene matches. The CDR3 consists of 18 residues. CDR3 in DNA: TGTGCCAGCAGCCTTAGACTAGCGGGAGGTGGGGTCCAAGAGACCCAGTACTTC. It translates to CASSLRLAGGGVQETQYF. The whole variable domain, filled in from reference TRBV5-5 and TRBJ2-5, reads DAGVTQSPTHLIKTRGQQVTLRCSPISGHKSVSWYQQVLGQGPQFIFQYYEKEERGRGNFPDRFSARQFPNYSSELNVNALLLGDSALYLCASSLRLAGGGVQETQYFGPGTRLLVL.

The rearrangement joins TRBV2 to TRBJ2-7, with TRBD2 as a possible D gene (6 bases). V lost 3 bases, J lost 6 bases, and 9 bases lay in between. The CDR3 has 12 amino acids. Germline V lookup: CDR1 SNHLY, CDR2 FYNNEI. The CDR3 spells CASSEGAGEQYF. As DNA, the CDR3 is TGTGCCAGCAGTGAGGGAGCGGGCGAGCAGTACTTC.

The V gene is TRBV27, the J gene TRBJ2-7; D may be TRBD2 (6 bases). The V and J ends lost 6 bases and 3 bases respectively, with 18 bases between them. The germline V gene has CDR1 MNHEY and CDR2 SMNVEV (reference sequence). This CDR3 region has 15 residues. The CDR3 loop reads CASSSLGLTIYEQYF. The DNA for the CDR3 is TGTGCCAGCAGCAGCCTGGGACTGACGATCTACGAGCAGTACTTC.

The CDR3 DNA sequence: TGCAGCGTTGATGCAGGGGGATATGAGCAGTTCTTC. Protein product: CSVDAGGYEQFF. The rearrangement links TRBV29-1 to TRBJ2-1; TRBD1 matches at 7 bases. CDR3 length: 12 residues. Trimming cost V 3 bases and J 8 bases; bases outside gene matches: 4. Looked up from germline, CDR1 is SQVTM and CDR2 is ANQGSEA.

The V call is TRBV4-3, the J call TRBJ2-1, with TRBD1 matching 7 bases. The CDR3 extends over 19 amino acids. Germline V gene sequence: CDR1 LGHNA, CDR2 YSLEER. V dropped 4 bases and J dropped 1; count of bases not matched to a gene: 16. The CDR3 bases are TGCGCCAGCAGCCGGGAACAGGGGCTCCATATACTTTCCTACAATGAGCAGTTCTTC. Its translation: CASSREQGLHILSYNEQFF.

V and J are TRBV2 and TRBJ2-7; D is unclear. CDR3 size: 14 residues. V was cut by 4 bases and J by 0 bases, with 10 bases left in between. Germline CDR1 reads SNHLY; CDR2 reads FYNNEI. DNA of the CDR3: TGTGCCAGCAGTGCACAGATGAACTCCTACGAGCAGTACTTC. Translated: CASSAQMNSYEQYF.

This rearrangement joins TRBV24-1 to TRBJ1-2, with 7 bases fitting TRBD1. Germline V gene sequence: CDR1 KGHDR, CDR2 SFDVKD. The V and J ends lost 3 bases and 4 bases, in that order; junction bases with no gene match: 7. The CDR3 totals 15 residues. The CDR3 DNA reads TGTGCCACCAGTGATCGGGACAGAGACCTCTATGGCTACACCTTC. This codes for CATSDRDRDLYGYTF.

This clone has only a few counts. This sequence joins TRBV5-1 and TRBJ2-3; D ambiguous. V lost 5 bases and J lost 0, with 13 bases in between. Germline CDR1 is SGHRS and CDR2 is YFSETQ. The length of the CDR3 is 15 residues. This chain's CDR3 is CASREVEYSTDTQYF. As DNA, the CDR3 is TGCGCCAGCAGAGAGGTCGAATATAGCACAGATACGCAGTATTTT.

The gene calls are TRBV27 and TRBJ1-3; D is undetermined. The CDR3 totals 12 residues. V shed 11 bases and J shed 3 bases, with 11 bases lying between them. Germline V lookup: CDR1 MNHEY, CDR2 SMNVEV (reference sequence). CDR3 sequence: CASFRGGNTIYF. CDR3 nucleotides: TGTGCCTCCTTCCGGGGTGGAAACACCATATATTTT.

The chain has TRBV5-6 and TRBJ2-7; tentatively, D is TRBD1 (6 bases). The germline V gene has CDR1 SGHDT and CDR2 YYEEEE. There are 16 residues in the CDR3. V lost 3 bases and J 7 bases, leaving 23 bases between the germline ends. The DNA for the CDR3 is TGTGCCAGCAGCTGGGGGCTCCTGACCCGGTTAAGGGAGCAGTACTTC. It encodes CASSWGLLTRLREQYF. Full variable domain (rest looked up from reference TRBV5-6 and TRBJ2-7): DAGVTQSPTHLIKTRGQQVTLRCSPKSGHDTVSWYQQALGQGPQFIFQYYEEEERQRGNFPDRFSGHQFPNYSSELNVNALLLGDSALYLCASSWGLLTRLREQYFGPGTRLTVT.

The chain has TRBV10-1 and TRBJ2-4; 9 bases match TRBD1. V shed 7 bases and J 7 bases; nucleotides not matched to a gene: 8. This CDR3 comprises 14 residues. Germline V gene sequence: CDR1 WNHNN, CDR2 SYGVQD (reference sequence). The CDR3 here is CASKTMTGGNIQYF. CDR3 DNA sequence: TGCGCCAGCAAAACAATGACAGGGGGTAACATTCAGTACTTC.